Here is one TCR beta chain with its context. The sample belongs to a study of blood T cell repertoires in COVID-19. Study-level information: The analysed material was cDNA or gDNA that came from T cells, B-cell-depleted T cells, or PBMCs.

Source study methods: Estimation of nucleated cell counts relied on the amplification of reference gene primers. Here immunoSEQ multiplex PCR was the method, and the copy in TCRdb shows in-frame clones only, minus some. The V and J calls and clone size were taken over from that table, and D and trimming were inferred from the DNA. The repertoire consists of around 200,000 clones, with 70% to 85% occurring once and the leading ten covering approximately 13%. Trimming cost V 0 bases and J 7 bases; bases outside gene matches: 10. This CDR3 comprises 17 residues. Germline V gives CDR1 SGHTA, CDR2 FQGTGA.

The chain uses TRBV7-3 and TRBJ2-1; 9 nucleotides match TRBD2. The sequence derives from a man aged 45-65 years who had recovered from COVID-19. The sample was peripheral blood. CDR3 DNA sequence: TGTGCCAGCAGCTTAACGTCTCGGGGGACTAGCAAAAATGAGCAGTTCTTC. It specifies CASSLTSRGTSKNEQFF.